Listed here are 27 T cell receptor beta chains from one sample, sequenced in a study of T cell responses to AZD1222 COVID-19 vaccine. TCRdb's copy holds only in-frame clones and misses some; the assay was immunoSEQ multiplex PCR. There are 44,000 or so clones in the sample; about four fifths occur only once, and less than 25% lies in the top ten. The specimen was peripheral blood, collected 28 days after the second dose of the MenACWY control vaccine. Every receptor here comes from an adult who received the MenACWY meningococcal vaccine as a control.

V is TRBV3-1 (or the pseudogene TRBV3-2) and J is TRBJ2-5, with 9 bases lining up with TRBD2. The CDR3 has 16 residues. The trim removed 7 bases at V and 3 bases at J, leaving 12 bases unmatched. In germline, CDR1 is LGHDT, CDR2 YNNKEL (reference sequence). This CDR3 reads CASTLQNSGGEETQYF. The CDR3 region has the DNA TGTGCCAGCACCCTACAGAATAGCGGGGGCGAAGAGACCCAGTACTTC.

The V call is TRBV15, the J call TRBJ2-7; 9 nucleotides match TRBD2. This CDR3 comprises 14 residues. Looked up from germline, CDR1 is LNHNV and CDR2 is YYDKDF (reference sequence). V shed 5 bases and J 5 bases; nucleotides not matched to a gene: 7. CDR3 protein: CATSRSGRTDEQYF. In DNA, the CDR3 is TGTGCCACCAGCCGTAGCGGGAGAACCGACGAGCAGTACTTC.

The gene calls are TRBV5-8 and TRBJ2-1; tentative D call: TRBD1 (5 bases). Germline V gene sequence: CDR1 SGHTS, CDR2 YDEGEE. V dropped 2 bases and J dropped 6 bases, with 9 bases sitting between them. The CDR3 has 13 residues. This CDR3 reads CASSLRQFNEQFF. Here the CDR3 DNA reads TGTGCCAGCAGCTTACGACAGTTCAATGAGCAGTTCTTC.

J is TRBJ1-5 and V is TRBV27; D not resolved. Trimming took off 7 bases at V and 2 bases at J, with 12 bases between the two ends. The CDR3 is 14 amino acids. Germline CDR1 is MNHEY and CDR2 is SMNVEV (reference sequence). The chain's CDR3 is CASTSPLGNQPQHF. The CDR3 nucleotides are TGTGCCAGCACCTCCCCCTTGGGCAATCAGCCCCAGCATTTT.

V and J are TRBV4-1 and TRBJ2-5, with 7 bases aligning to TRBD1. CDR3 length: 16 residues. V lost 0 bases to trimming and J lost 3 bases; unmatched junction nucleotides: 7. Per germline, CDR1 MGHRA and CDR2 YSYEKL. The CDR3 nucleotides are TGCGCCAGCAGCCAAGACATCGGGCAGGGGGAAGAGACCCAGTACTTC. It codes for CASSQDIGQGEETQYF.

The table lists this clone with a few counts. The chain combines TRBV24-1 with TRBJ1-2; a weak D match, TRBD1 (5 bases). V lost 2 bases and J lost 8, with 14 bases in between. The germline V gene has CDR1 KGHDR and CDR2 SFDVKD. CDR3 length equals 14 residues. CDR3 bases: TGTGCCACCAGTGATTCTACAGGTTTTGGGGGCTACACCTTC. Its translation: CATSDSTGFGGYTF.

This rearrangement joins TRBV19 to TRBJ1-1; 9 nucleotides align to TRBD1. The V and J ends lost 2 bases and 4 bases, in that order; junction bases with no gene match: 5. Looked up from germline, CDR1 is LNHDA and CDR2 is SQIVND (reference sequence). There are 15 residues in the CDR3. The chain's CDR3 is CASSIKGQGSTEAFF. The CDR3 DNA follows: TGTGCCAGTAGTATAAAGGGACAGGGAAGCACTGAAGCTTTCTTT.

This chain links TRBV28 with TRBJ1-4, with 7 positions matching TRBD1. V lost 8 bases, J lost 2 bases, and 5 bases stayed unmatched. The CDR3 is made up of 14 amino acids. Germline CDR1 reads MDHEN; CDR2 reads SYDVKM. CDR3 nucleotides: TGTGCCAGCGCAACAGGGGTGACTAATGAAAAACTGTTTTTT. Amino acids: CASATGVTNEKLFF.

This clone appeared a single time. The conserved final phenylalanine or tryptophan is absent from the CDR3, which likely points to a read error. It is unclear where the CDR3 begins or ends on the DNA, so no DNA is shown, and the CDR3 is as TCRdb lists it. The rearrangement uses TRBV20-1 and TRBJ1-1; the D segment call TRBD1 is taken from the table without a DNA check. The CDR3 length is 11 residues, termini included. The germline V gene has CDR1 DFQATT and CDR2 SNEGSKA (reference sequence). The CDR3 sequence is CSATQGRLGVV.

This CDR3 is CASSLTANFGYTF. CDR3 nucleotide sequence: TGTGCCAGCAGCCTGACGGCCAATTTTGGCTACACCTTC. The chain combines TRBV28 with TRBJ1-2; D is uncertain. V dropped 6 bases and J dropped 7 bases, with 15 bases sitting between them. Germline CDR1 MDHEN, CDR2 SYDVKM. The CDR3 spans 13 residues.

V gene TRBV20-1 combines with J gene TRBJ1-2; D unclear. The germline V and J ends were trimmed by 2 bases and 6 bases, with 7 bases remaining between them. The CDR3 extends over 11 amino acids. Germline lookup yields CDR1 DFQATT and CDR2 SNEGSKA (reference sequence). This CDR3 is CSARFIDGYTF. The CDR3 coding sequence is TGCAGTGCTAGATTCATAGATGGCTACACCTTC.

The gene calls are TRBV5-1 and TRBJ2-6; D remains ambiguous. From germline, CDR1 is SGHRS and CDR2 YFSETQ. CDR3 length equals 13 residues. V was shortened by 2 bases and J by 3 bases, with 3 bases between the two germline ends. CDR3 bases: TGCGCCAGCAGCTTTGGTGGGGCCAACGTCCTGACTTTC. Translated, it gives CASSFGGANVLTF.

The V and J genes are TRBV11-2 and TRBJ2-2; D gene ambiguous. Looked up from germline, CDR1 is SGHAT and CDR2 is FQNNGV. The CDR3 totals 14 residues. The V and J ends lost 0 bases and 5 bases respectively, with 7 bases between them. CDR3 in DNA: TGTGCCAGCAGCTTAGAATTATCTACCGGGGAGCTGTTTTTT. Encoded protein: CASSLELSTGELFF.

The chain is built from TRBV6-5 and TRBJ2-7, with 9 nucleotides matching TRBD1. V lost 5 bases to trimming and J lost 6 bases; unmatched junction nucleotides: 8. The CDR3 totals 14 residues. Germline CDR1 and CDR2: MNHEY and SVGAGI. In DNA form, the CDR3 reads TGTGCCAGCAGTCCCTCCGGGACAGGGACCGAGCAGTACTTC. Amino acids: CASSPSGTGTEQYF.

This chain joins TRBV7-9 and TRBJ1-6, with 7 bases lining up with TRBD1. This CDR3 is built from 14 residues. Germline CDR1 is SEHNR and CDR2 is FQNEAQ (reference sequence). V lost 5 bases and J lost 7; bases outside the gene matches: 5. In DNA, the CDR3 is TGTGCCAGCAGCGCCTGGGACAGCAATTCACCCCTCCACTTT. Translation gives CASSAWDSNSPLHF.

The rearrangement links TRBV28 to TRBJ2-7, with 12 bases identical to TRBD2. The CDR3 covers 14 residues. The V gene end was trimmed by 6 bases and the J gene end by 4 bases; junction bases not matched to a gene: 4. Per germline, CDR1 MDHEN and CDR2 SYDVKM. The CDR3 DNA reads TGTGCCAGCAGAGTAGGGACTAGCGGGTACGAGCAGTACTTC. This encodes CASRVGTSGYEQYF.

The chain links TRBV7-2 to TRBJ1-2; a possible D gene is TRBD1 (5 bases). In germline, CDR1 is SGHTA, CDR2 FQGNSA. The V end lost 5 bases, the J end lost 5 bases, and 15 bases lay between the germline ends. The CDR3 extends over 14 amino acids. The CDR3 sequence is CASSTPGGWYGYTF. CDR3 DNA: TGTGCCAGCAGCACCCCCGGGGGTTGGTATGGCTACACCTTC.

This clone came up a few times. J is TRBJ1-1 and V is TRBV14; D is perhaps TRBD1 (5 bases). The germline V and J ends were trimmed by 4 bases and 5 bases, with 11 bases remaining between them. The CDR3 is made up of 13 amino acids. Per the germline V gene, CDR1 is SGHDN and CDR2 is FVKESK. The CDR3 DNA is TGTGCCAGCAGCCTAACTTGGGGGACTGAAGCTTTCTTT. Its protein is CASSLTWGTEAFF.

J is TRBJ1-2 and V is TRBV9, with D uncertain. The ends were cut back, 3 bases at V and 2 bases at J, with 11 bases in the middle. From germline, CDR1 is SGDLS and CDR2 YYNGEE. The CDR3 is 14 residues long. For the CDR3, the DNA is TGTGCCAGCAGCGACCTCCGAGCAAACTATGGCTACACCTTC. This encodes CASSDLRANYGYTF.

This sequence joins TRBV28 and TRBJ1-1; D is ambiguous. V gave up 1 base and J gave up 8 bases, with 11 bases separating them. This CDR3 contains 13 residues. CDR1 is MDHEN and CDR2 is SYDVKM in the germline V gene. DNA of the CDR3: TGTGCCAGCAGTTTATCCTCTCTGGGAGAAGCTTTCTTT. This codes for CASSLSSLGEAFF.

This clone has only one observation. V is TRBV7-9 and J is TRBJ1-2; D gene ambiguous. CDR3 length: 15 amino acids. V was pared by 1 base and J by 4 bases, with 13 bases between. Per the germline V gene, CDR1 is SEHNR and CDR2 is FQNEAQ (reference sequence). CDR3 in amino acids: CASSLVPLISYGYTF. The CDR3 DNA follows: TGTGCCAGCAGCTTAGTGCCCTTAATCTCCTATGGCTACACCTTC.

This clone has a handful of counts. The J gene is TRBJ2-3, the V gene TRBV6-4; 9 nucleotides align to TRBD2. Germline values: CDR1 MRHNA, CDR2 SNTAGT. The CDR3 has 15 amino acids. J lost 4 bases, V lost 2 bases, and 4 bases had no gene match. The CDR3 spells CASSDVAGGPDTQYF. The CDR3 DNA reads TGTGCCAGCAGTGACGTGGCGGGGGGGCCAGATACGCAGTATTTT.

This chain links TRBV30 with TRBJ1-2; D ambiguous. The CDR3 has 16 amino acids. Trimming removed 1 base from V and 2 bases from J, with 17 bases in between. Germline V lookup: CDR1 GTSNPN, CDR2 SVGIG (reference sequence). The CDR3 here is CAWSAALRRRNYGYTF. CDR3 bases: TGTGCCTGGAGTGCGGCACTTCGGAGAAGGAACTATGGCTACACCTTC.

The chain joins TRBV2 to TRBJ1-5; perhaps TRBD1 as D (5 bases). The CDR3 covers 13 residues. Germline lookup yields CDR1 SNHLY and CDR2 FYNNEI. V shed 7 bases and J shed 11 bases, with 18 bases lying between them. The DNA of the CDR3 is TGTGCCAGCACGGGACCCACCGGTTTTGCCCAGCATTTT. This gives the protein CASTGPTGFAQHF.

The chain links TRBV14 to TRBJ2-5; a possible D gene is TRBD1 (5 bases). Trimming took 3 bases from V and 7 from J, leaving 9 bases between them. This CDR3 comprises 12 residues. CDR1 and CDR2 (germline): SGHDN, FVKESK. The CDR3 bases are TGTGCCAGCAGCCAGAACAGGAGGACCCAGTACTTC. This encodes CASSQNRRTQYF.

The V gene is TRBV29-1, the J gene TRBJ2-5, with 9 positions matching TRBD1. CDR1 and CDR2 (germline): SQVTM, ANQGSEA. Unmatched junction bases numbered 7, after V lost 1 base and J lost 4 bases. The CDR3 runs to 15 residues. The CDR3 DNA is TGCAGCGTTGAAGCCCACAGGGGGCGCTCAGAGACCCAGTACTTC. Translated: CSVEAHRGRSETQYF.

The V and J genes are TRBV18 and TRBJ2-1; perhaps TRBD2 as D (6 bases). The germline V and J ends were trimmed by 0 bases and 6 bases, with 12 bases remaining between them. Germline CDR1 KGHSH, CDR2 LQKENI. CDR3 length: 15 residues. This chain's CDR3 is CASSPPGGRPNEQFF. CDR3 bases: TGTGCCAGCTCACCACCGGGAGGCCGACCCAATGAGCAGTTCTTC.